What follows are 20 T cell receptor beta chains derived from one specimen sequenced in a study of T cell clones after liver transplantation. Sequencing was performed with immunoSEQ multiplex PCR; in TCRdb, only in-frame clones are kept and a portion is missing. The data hold about 33,000 clones, with around 96% observed a single time. The sample in question was CD8+ T cells from blood, obtained 12 months after liver transplant. These TCRs come from a human patient who received a liver transplant. Some T cells may be graft donor cells.

The V call is TRBV7-2, the J call TRBJ2-6, with D unresolved. V lost 2 bases and J 3 bases, leaving 11 bases between the germline ends. The CDR3 loop spans 16 amino acids. Germline V CDR1 and CDR2: SGHTA, FQGNSA. CDR3 amino acids: CASSLIDMGGANVLTF. The DNA of the CDR3 is TGTGCCAGCAGCTTAATTGATATGGGTGGGGCCAACGTCCTGACTTTC.

The rearrangement uses TRBV27 and TRBJ2-7; possibly TRBD1 for D (6 bases). V lost 3 bases to trimming and J lost 3 bases, with 21 bases between them. Germline V gene lookup returns CDR1 MNHEY and CDR2 SMNVEV (reference sequence). The CDR3 consists of 17 residues. The CDR3 reads CASSLGATGGRYYEQYF. In DNA form, the CDR3 reads TGTGCCAGCAGTTTGGGGGCGACAGGTGGGCGGTACTACGAGCAGTACTTC.

The chain couples TRBV5-4 to TRBJ1-1, with 8 bases lining up with TRBD1. The germline CDR1 and CDR2 sequences are SGHNT and YYREEE (reference sequence). Trimming cost V 4 bases and J 2 bases; bases outside gene matches: 16. This CDR3 has 18 residues. This CDR3 reads CASSPRPTGGSTNTEAFF. CDR3 nucleotides: TGTGCCAGCAGCCCCAGACCAACAGGGGGTTCGACCAACACTGAAGCTTTCTTT. Based on the CDR3 plus reference TRBV5-4 and TRBJ1-1, the full variable domain is ETGVTQSPTHLIKTRGQQVTLRCSSQSGHNTVSWYQQALGQGPQFIFQYYREEENGRGNFPPRFSGLQFPNYSSELNVNALELDDSALYLCASSPRPTGGSTNTEAFFGQGTRLTVV.

V usage is TRBV7-9 and J usage is TRBJ2-7, with 7 bases lining up with TRBD2. The V gene end was trimmed by 2 bases and the J gene end by 0 bases; junction bases not matched to a gene: 4. The CDR3 is 15 amino acids. Germline CDR1 reads SEHNR; CDR2 reads FQNEAQ (reference sequence). The CDR3 DNA is TGTGCCAGCAGCTTAAGCGGGAAAAGCTCCTACGAGCAGTACTTC. Protein product: CASSLSGKSSYEQYF.

V gene TRBV7-8 combines with J gene TRBJ1-1; D gene unclear. Germline lookup yields CDR1 SGHVS and CDR2 FQNEAQ. Trimming took off 5 bases at V and 0 bases at J, with 10 bases between the two ends. The CDR3 sequence is 14 residues long. CDR3 bases: TGTGCCAGCAGCCCCGGACTGATGAACACTGAAGCTTTCTTT. Residues: CASSPGLMNTEAFF.

The chain recombines TRBV6-5 with TRBJ2-1, with 8 bases lining up with TRBD2. J was trimmed by 6 bases and V by 2 bases; bases with no gene match: 0. This CDR3 has 13 amino acids. Looked up from germline, CDR1 is MNHEY and CDR2 is SVGAGI. DNA of the CDR3: TGTGCCAGCAGTTACGGACTAGCCAATGAGCAGTTCTTC. Translating gives CASSYGLANEQFF.

The chain employs TRBV11-2 and TRBJ2-7, with D unclear. V was trimmed by 0 bases and J by 2 bases, leaving 5 bases between them. Germline V gene lookup returns CDR1 SGHAT and CDR2 FQNNGV. This CDR3 has 13 residues. CDR3 DNA: TGTGCCAGCAGCTTAGATCCCGCCTACGAGCAGTACTTC. This encodes CASSLDPAYEQYF.

This clone has just one count. The chain recombines TRBV7-9 with TRBJ2-1; 7 bases are a match to TRBD2. Unmatched junction bases numbered 7, after V lost 5 bases and J lost 0 bases. The CDR3 is made up of 16 amino acids. The germline CDR1 and CDR2 sequences are SEHNR and FQNEAQ (reference sequence). CDR3 sequence reads: CASSHSASGSYNEQFF. DNA of the CDR3: TGTGCCAGCAGCCACTCTGCTAGCGGCTCCTACAATGAGCAGTTCTTC.

This clone occurred once. The rearrangement joins TRBV19 to TRBJ2-7, with D maybe TRBD2 (5 bases). V lost 1 base to trimming and J lost 3 bases, with 10 bases between them. The CDR3 consists of 14 residues. The germline V gene encodes CDR1 LNHDA and CDR2 SQIVND (reference sequence). In DNA, the CDR3 is TGTGCCAGTAGTATAGTGGGAGAACTCTACGAGCAGTACTTC. This codes for CASSIVGELYEQYF. Together with reference TRBV19 and TRBJ2-7, the CDR3 gives the full variable domain: DGGITQSPKYLFRKEGQNVTLSCEQNLNHDAMYWYRQDPGQGLRLIYYSQIVNDFQKGDIAEGYSVSREKKESFPLTVTSAQKNPTAFYLCASSIVGELYEQYFGPGTRLTVT.

The chain combines TRBV29-1 with TRBJ2-3, with D tentatively TRBD1 (6 bases). The V and J ends lost 1 base and 5 bases respectively, with 13 bases between them. Looked up from germline, CDR1 is SQVTM and CDR2 is ANQGSEA. This CDR3 is 14 amino acids long. The CDR3 loop reads CSVEGGQGIDTQYF. CDR3 nucleotides: TGCAGCGTTGAAGGGGGGCAGGGAATAGATACGCAGTATTTT.

This chain connects TRBV19 to TRBJ2-7, with D possibly called TRBD1 or TRBD2 (5 bases each). This CDR3 has 16 amino acids. Deletions cut 3 bases from V and 0 bases from J, with 15 bases between. Germline V gene lookup returns CDR1 LNHDA and CDR2 SQIVND (reference sequence). The CDR3 sequence: CASSILPGRSSYEQYF. DNA of the CDR3: TGTGCCAGTAGTATTCTACCGGGACGGAGCTCCTACGAGCAGTACTTC.

The CDR3 region has the DNA TGCGCCAGCAGCTCGAACCAGGGTAGATTGTCCGAGCAGTACTTC. This codes for CASSSNQGRLSEQYF. This chain links TRBV5-1 with TRBJ2-7; D is possibly TRBD1 (5 bases). The length of the CDR3 is 15 residues. The germline V gene encodes CDR1 SGHRS and CDR2 YFSETQ. V lost 3 bases to trimming and J lost 6 bases, with 19 bases between them. The full variable domain, rest sourced from reference TRBV5-1 and TRBJ2-7, is KAGVTQTPRYLIKTRGQQVTLSCSPISGHRSVSWYQQTPGQGLQFLFEYFSETQRNKGNFPGRFSGRQFSNSRSEMNVSTLELGDSALYLCASSSNQGRLSEQYFGPGTRLTVT.

The chain combines TRBV7-9 with TRBJ1-1; D is uncertain. Germline lookup yields CDR1 SEHNR and CDR2 FQNEAQ (reference sequence). The V end was cut by 6 bases, the J end by 8 bases, with 16 bases between. The CDR3 length is 13 residues. The CDR3 coding sequence is TGTGCCAGCAGAACAGCCGGGTCAGGCGAAGCTTTCTTT. This encodes CASRTAGSGEAFF.

V is TRBV14 and J is TRBJ1-1; no clear D. In germline, CDR1 is SGHDN, CDR2 FVKESK. This CDR3 comprises 14 residues. The V end was cut by 1 base, the J end by 8 bases, with 14 bases between. CDR3 region: CASSQANWKGEAFF. The CDR3 DNA follows: TGTGCCAGCAGCCAAGCAAATTGGAAAGGGGAAGCTTTCTTT.

This rearrangement joins TRBV9 to TRBJ1-4; D uncertain. Trimming pared 4 bases from V and 8 bases from J, leaving 12 bases between. The CDR3 sequence is 13 residues long. Germline loops: CDR1 SGDLS, CDR2 YYNGEE. CDR3 sequence: CASSPGGWEKLFF. In nucleotides, the CDR3 is TGTGCCAGCAGCCCGGGAGGTTGGGAAAAACTGTTTTTT.

The CDR3 reads CASSSGTSGNTGELFF. CDR3 DNA: TGCGCCAGCAGCTCCGGGACTAGCGGGAACACCGGGGAGCTGTTTTTT. The J gene is TRBJ2-2, the V gene TRBV10-2; 11 nucleotides align to TRBD2. Germline trimming cut 6 bases from V and 1 base from J; bases unmatched to any gene: 4. The CDR3 extends over 16 amino acids. Germline-derived CDR1 and CDR2 are WSHSY and SAAADI.

This chain uses TRBV9 with TRBJ2-2, with 7 bases matching TRBD2. V lost 1 base and J lost 5; bases outside the gene matches: 8. Germline CDR1 reads SGDLS; CDR2 reads YYNGEE. The CDR3 has 16 residues. The CDR3 DNA follows: TGTGCCAGCAGCGTATCGGGGAGGGCCTGGACCGGGGAGCTGTTTTTT. Its protein product is CASSVSGRAWTGELFF.

This chain links TRBV27 with TRBJ2-7, with 7 bases fitting TRBD1. The CDR3 covers 16 residues. V lost 4 bases, J lost 3 bases, and 12 bases stayed unmatched. Germline loops: CDR1 MNHEY, CDR2 SMNVEV (reference sequence). CDR3 sequence: CASSSTWDSRLYEQYF. Here the CDR3 DNA reads TGTGCCAGCAGTTCAACCTGGGACAGCAGACTCTACGAGCAGTACTTC.

The chain carries TRBV4-1 and TRBJ2-7, with a tentative D call TRBD2 (6 bases). V lost 4 bases and J lost 3, with 16 bases in between. The CDR3 consists of 15 residues. Germline lookup yields CDR1 MGHRA and CDR2 YSYEKL. Here the CDR3 reads CASSPTRGSSYEQYF. The CDR3 region has the DNA TGCGCCAGCAGCCCCACTCGGGGGTCGAGCTACGAGCAGTACTTC.

The chain uses TRBV6-5 and TRBJ1-2; 7 nucleotides align to TRBD1. This CDR3 is 15 amino acids long. The V and J ends lost 2 bases and 2 bases, in that order; junction bases with no gene match: 5. CDR1 is MNHEY, CDR2 SVGAGI, per germline. CDR3 DNA sequence: TGTGCCAGCAGTTACCGGGACAGCAACAACTATGGCTACACCTTC. Its protein is CASSYRDSNNYGYTF.